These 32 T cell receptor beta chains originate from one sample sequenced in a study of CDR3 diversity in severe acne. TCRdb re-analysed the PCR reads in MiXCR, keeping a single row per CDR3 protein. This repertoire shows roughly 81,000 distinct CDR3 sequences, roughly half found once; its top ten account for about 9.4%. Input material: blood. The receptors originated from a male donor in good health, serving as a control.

The CDR3 sequence: CASSEAGGYNEQFF. The CDR3 DNA reads as TGTGCCAGCAGTGAAGCGGGAGGTTACAATGAGCAGTTCTTC. The chain is built from TRBV6-1 and TRBJ2-1, with D perhaps matching TRBD2 (6 bases). V shed 0 bases and J shed 4 bases, with 7 bases lying between them. The germline V gene has CDR1 MNHNS and CDR2 SASEGT. There are 14 residues in the CDR3.

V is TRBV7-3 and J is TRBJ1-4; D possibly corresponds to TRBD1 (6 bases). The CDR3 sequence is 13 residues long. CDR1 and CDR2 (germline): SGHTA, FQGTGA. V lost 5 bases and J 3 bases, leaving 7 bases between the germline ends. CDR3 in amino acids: CASSRTANEKLFF. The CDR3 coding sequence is TGTGCCAGCAGCCGGACAGCTAATGAAAAACTGTTTTTT.

This chain's CDR3 is CAISSKGKDEAFF. In DNA form, the CDR3 reads TGTGCCATCAGTTCCAAGGGGAAGGATGAAGCTTTCTTT. The chain has TRBV10-3 and TRBJ1-1; maybe TRBD1 (5 bases). Trimming cost V 5 bases and J 7 bases, with 14 bases left between them. CDR1 is ENHRY and CDR2 is SYGVKD in the germline V gene. The CDR3 length is 13 residues.

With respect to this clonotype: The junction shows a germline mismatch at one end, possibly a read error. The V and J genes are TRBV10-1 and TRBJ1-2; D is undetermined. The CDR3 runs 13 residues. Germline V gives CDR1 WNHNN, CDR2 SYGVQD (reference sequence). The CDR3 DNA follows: TGTGCCAGCAGTGAAGGGCCCAGACATGGCTACACCTTC. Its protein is CASSEGPRHGYTF.

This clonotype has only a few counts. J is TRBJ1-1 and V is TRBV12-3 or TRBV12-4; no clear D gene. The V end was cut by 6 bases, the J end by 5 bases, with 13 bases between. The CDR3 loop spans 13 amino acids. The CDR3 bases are TGTGCCAGCAGGCCCCCGGGCCGGACTGAAGCTTTCTTT. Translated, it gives CASRPPGRTEAFF.

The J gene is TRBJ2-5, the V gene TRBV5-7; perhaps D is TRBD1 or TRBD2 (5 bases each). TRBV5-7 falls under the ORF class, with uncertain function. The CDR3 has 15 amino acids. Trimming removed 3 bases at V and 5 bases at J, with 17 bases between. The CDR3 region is CASSSVGDPEETQYF. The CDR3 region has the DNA TGTGCCAGCAGCTCTGTCGGGGACCCCGAGGAGACCCAGTACTTC.

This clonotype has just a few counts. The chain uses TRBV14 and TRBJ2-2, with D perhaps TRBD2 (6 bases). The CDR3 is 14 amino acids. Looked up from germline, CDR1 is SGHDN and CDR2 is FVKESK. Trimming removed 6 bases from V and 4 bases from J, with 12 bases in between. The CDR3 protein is CASSRDFFTGELFF. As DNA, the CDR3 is TGTGCCAGCAGTCGGGACTTTTTCACCGGGGAGCTGTTTTTT.

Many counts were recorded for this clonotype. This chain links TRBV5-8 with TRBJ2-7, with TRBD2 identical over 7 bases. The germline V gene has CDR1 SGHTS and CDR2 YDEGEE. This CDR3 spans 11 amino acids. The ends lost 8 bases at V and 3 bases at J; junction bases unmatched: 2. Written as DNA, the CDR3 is TGTGCCAGGGGGGGGGGCTACGAGCAGTACTTC. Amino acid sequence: CARGGGYEQYF.

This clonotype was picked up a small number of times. The CDR3 coding sequence is TGTGCCACCTGGACTTCCCTAAACTATGGCTACACCTTC. It is translated as CATWTSLNYGYTF. V usage is TRBV2 and J usage is TRBJ1-2; D call uncertain. CDR1 is SNHLY, CDR2 FYNNEI, per germline. CDR3 length: 13 residues. Trimming removed 10 bases at V and 2 bases at J, with 14 bases between.

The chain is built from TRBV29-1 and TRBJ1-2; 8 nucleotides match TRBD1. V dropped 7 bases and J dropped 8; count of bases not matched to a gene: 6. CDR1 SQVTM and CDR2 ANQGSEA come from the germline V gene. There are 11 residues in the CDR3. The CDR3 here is CSGGTGGGYTF. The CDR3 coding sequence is TGCAGCGGGGGGACAGGTGGCGGCTACACCTTC.

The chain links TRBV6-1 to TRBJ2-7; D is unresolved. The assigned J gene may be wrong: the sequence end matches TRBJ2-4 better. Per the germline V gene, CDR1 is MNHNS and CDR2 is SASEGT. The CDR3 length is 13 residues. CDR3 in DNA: TGTGCCAGCAGGGAGAACAGTAAAAACATTCAGTACTTC. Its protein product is CASRENSKNIQYF.

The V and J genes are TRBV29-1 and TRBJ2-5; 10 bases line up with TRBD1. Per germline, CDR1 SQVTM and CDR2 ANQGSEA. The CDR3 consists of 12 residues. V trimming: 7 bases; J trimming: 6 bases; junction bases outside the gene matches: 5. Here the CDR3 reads CSGRQGAKTQYF. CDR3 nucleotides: TGCAGCGGGAGACAGGGGGCAAAGACCCAGTACTTC.

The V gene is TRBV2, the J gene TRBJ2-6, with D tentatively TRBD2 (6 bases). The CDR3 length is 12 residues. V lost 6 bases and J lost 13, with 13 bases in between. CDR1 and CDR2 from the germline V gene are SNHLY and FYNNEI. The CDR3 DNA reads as TGTGCCAGCAGGAGAGAGGGAGGAGTCCTGACTTTC. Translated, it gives CASRREGGVLTF.

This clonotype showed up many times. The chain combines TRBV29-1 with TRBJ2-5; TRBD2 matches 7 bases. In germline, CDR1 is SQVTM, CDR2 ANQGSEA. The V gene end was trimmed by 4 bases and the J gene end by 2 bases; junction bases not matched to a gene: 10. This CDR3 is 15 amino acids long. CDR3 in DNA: TGCAGCGTTGGGACTGGCGGGAGAATACAAGAGACCCAGTACTTC. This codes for CSVGTGGRIQETQYF.

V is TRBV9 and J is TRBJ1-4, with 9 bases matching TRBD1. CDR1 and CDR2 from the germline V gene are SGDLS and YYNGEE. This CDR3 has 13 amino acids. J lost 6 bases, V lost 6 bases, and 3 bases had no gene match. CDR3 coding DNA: TGTGCCAGCACCGGGACAGGGCATGAAAAACTGTTTTTT. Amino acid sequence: CASTGTGHEKLFF.

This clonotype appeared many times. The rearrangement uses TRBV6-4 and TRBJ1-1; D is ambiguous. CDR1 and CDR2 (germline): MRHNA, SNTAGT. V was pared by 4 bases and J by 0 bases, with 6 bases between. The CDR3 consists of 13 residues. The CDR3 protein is CASSATLNTEAFF. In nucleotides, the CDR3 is TGTGCCAGCAGTGCCACCTTGAACACTGAAGCTTTCTTT.

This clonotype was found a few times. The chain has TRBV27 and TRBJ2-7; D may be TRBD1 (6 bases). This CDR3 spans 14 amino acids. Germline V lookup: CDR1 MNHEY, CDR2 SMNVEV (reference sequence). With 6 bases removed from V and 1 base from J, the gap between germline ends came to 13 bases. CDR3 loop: CASRQTGRSYEQYF. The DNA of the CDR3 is TGTGCCAGCAGGCAGACAGGTCGATCCTACGAGCAGTACTTC.

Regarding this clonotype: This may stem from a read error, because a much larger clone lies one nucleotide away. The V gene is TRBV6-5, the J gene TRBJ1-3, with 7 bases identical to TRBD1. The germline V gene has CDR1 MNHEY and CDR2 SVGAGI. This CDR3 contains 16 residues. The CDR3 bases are TGTGCCAGCAGTTCACAGGGGTTAGTCTCTGGAAACACCATATGTTTT. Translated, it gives CASSSQGLVSGNTICF.

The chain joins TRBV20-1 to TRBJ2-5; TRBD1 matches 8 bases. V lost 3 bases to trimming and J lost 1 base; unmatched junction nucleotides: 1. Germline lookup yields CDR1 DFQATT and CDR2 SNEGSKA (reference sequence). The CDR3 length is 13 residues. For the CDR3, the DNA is TGCAGTGCTAGGGGGACAGGCCAAGAGACCCAGTACTTC. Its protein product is CSARGTGQETQYF.

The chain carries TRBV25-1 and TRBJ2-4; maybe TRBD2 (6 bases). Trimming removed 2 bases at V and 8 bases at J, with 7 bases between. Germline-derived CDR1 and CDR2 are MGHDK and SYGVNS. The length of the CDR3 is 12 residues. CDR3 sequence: CASSERGYIQYF. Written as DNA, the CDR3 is TGTGCCAGCAGTGAACGGGGGTACATTCAGTACTTC.

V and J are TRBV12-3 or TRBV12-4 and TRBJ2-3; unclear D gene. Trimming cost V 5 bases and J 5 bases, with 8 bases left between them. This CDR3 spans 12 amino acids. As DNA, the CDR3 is TGTGCCAGCAGTCCCTCTAGAGATACGCAGTATTTT. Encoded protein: CASSPSRDTQYF.

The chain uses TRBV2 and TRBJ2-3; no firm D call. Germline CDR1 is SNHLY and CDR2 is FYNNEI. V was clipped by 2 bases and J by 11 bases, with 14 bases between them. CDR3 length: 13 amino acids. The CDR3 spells CASSEQVYNEQYF. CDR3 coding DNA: TGTGCCAGCAGTGAACAGGTATACAATGAGCAGTATTTT.

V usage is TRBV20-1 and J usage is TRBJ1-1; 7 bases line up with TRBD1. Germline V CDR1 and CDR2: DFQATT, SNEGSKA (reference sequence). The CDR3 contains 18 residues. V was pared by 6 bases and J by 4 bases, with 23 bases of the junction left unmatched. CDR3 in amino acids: CSARGAGQSNQGVTEAFF. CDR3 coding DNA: TGCAGTGCGCGAGGTGCGGGACAGTCCAATCAGGGGGTCACTGAAGCTTTCTTT.

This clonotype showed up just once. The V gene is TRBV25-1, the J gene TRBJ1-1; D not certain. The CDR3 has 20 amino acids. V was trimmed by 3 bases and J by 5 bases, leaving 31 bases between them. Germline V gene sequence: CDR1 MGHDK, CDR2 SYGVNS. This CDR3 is CASSDPSEPNQPPFRTEAFF. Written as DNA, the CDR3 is TGTGCCAGCAGTGACCCCTCGGAGCCTAATCAGCCCCCCTTTAGGACTGAAGCTTTCTTT.

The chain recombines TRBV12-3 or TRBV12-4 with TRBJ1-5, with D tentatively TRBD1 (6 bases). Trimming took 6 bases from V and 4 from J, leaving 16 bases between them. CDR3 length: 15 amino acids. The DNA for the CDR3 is TGTGCCAGCAGCCCTGGGAGGGGGTATAATCAGCCCCAGCATTTT. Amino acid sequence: CASSPGRGYNQPQHF.

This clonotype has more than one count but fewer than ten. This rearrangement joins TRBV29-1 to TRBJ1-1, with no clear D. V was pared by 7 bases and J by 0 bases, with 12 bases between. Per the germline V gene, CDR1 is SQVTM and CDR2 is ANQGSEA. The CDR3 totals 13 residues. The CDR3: CSAGRQVNTEAFF. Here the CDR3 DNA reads TGCAGCGCCGGGAGGCAAGTGAACACTGAAGCTTTCTTT.

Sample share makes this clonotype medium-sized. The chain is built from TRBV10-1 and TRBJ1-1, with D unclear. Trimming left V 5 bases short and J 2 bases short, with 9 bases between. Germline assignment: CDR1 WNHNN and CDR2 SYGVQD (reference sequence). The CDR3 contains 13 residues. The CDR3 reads CASSYTRNTEAFF. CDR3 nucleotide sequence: TGCGCCAGCAGTTACACTAGAAACACTGAAGCTTTCTTT.

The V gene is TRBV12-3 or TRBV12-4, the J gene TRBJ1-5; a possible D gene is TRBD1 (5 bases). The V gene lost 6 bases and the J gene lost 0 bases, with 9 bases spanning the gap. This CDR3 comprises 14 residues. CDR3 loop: CASRGTYSNQPQHF. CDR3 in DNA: TGTGCCAGCAGGGGGACTTATAGCAATCAGCCCCAGCATTTT.

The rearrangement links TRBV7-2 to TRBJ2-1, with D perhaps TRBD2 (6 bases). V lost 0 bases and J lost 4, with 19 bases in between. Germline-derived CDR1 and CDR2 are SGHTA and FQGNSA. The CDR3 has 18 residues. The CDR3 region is CASSLAYRAGRTYNEQFF. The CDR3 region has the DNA TGTGCCAGCAGCTTAGCCTACCGGGCGGGGAGGACTTACAATGAGCAGTTCTTC.

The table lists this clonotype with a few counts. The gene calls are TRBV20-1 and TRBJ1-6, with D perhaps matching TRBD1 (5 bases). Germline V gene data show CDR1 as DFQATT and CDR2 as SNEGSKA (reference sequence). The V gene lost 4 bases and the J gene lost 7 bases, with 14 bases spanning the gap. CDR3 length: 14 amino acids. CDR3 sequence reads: CSAISGTLNSPLHF. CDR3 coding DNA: TGCAGTGCTATATCCGGGACTCTAAATTCACCCCTCCACTTT.

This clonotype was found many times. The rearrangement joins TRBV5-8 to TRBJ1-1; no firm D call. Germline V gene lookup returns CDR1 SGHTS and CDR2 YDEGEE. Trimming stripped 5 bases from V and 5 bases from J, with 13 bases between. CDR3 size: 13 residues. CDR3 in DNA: TGTGCCAGCAGTTCCGCCTCAGAGACTGAAGCTTTCTTT. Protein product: CASSSASETEAFF.

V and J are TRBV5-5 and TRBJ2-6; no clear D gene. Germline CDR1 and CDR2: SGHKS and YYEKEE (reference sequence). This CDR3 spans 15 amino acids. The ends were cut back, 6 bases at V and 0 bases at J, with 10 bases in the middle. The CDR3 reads CASNRVSSGANVLTF. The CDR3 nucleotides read TGTGCCAGCAACCGGGTTAGCTCTGGGGCCAACGTCCTGACTTTC. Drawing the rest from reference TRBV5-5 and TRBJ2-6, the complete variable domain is DAGVTQSPTHLIKTRGQQVTLRCSPISGHKSVSWYQQVLGQGPQFIFQYYEKEERGRGNFPDRFSARQFPNYSSELNVNALLLGDSALYLCASNRVSSGANVLTFGAGSRLTVL.